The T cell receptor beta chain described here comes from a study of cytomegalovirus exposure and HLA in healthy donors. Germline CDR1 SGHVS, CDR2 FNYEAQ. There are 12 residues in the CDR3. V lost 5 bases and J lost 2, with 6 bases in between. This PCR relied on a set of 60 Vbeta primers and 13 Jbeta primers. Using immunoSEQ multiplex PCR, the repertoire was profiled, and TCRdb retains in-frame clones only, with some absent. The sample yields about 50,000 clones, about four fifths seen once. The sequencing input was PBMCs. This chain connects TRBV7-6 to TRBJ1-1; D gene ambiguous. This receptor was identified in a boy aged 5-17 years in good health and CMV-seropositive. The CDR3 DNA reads TGTGCCAGCAGCCAACATAACACTGAAGCTTTCTTT. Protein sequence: CASSQHNTEAFF.